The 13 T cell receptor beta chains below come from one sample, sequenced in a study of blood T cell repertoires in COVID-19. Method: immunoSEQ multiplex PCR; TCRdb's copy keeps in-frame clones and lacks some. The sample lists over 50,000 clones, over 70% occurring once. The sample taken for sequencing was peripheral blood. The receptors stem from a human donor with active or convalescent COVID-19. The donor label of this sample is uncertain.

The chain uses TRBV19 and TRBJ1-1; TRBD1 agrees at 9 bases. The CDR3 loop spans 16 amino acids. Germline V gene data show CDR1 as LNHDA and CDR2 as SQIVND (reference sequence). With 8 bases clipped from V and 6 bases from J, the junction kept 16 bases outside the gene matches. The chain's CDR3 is CASGGTGRGPESEAFF. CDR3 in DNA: TGTGCCAGTGGAGGGACAGGGAGAGGTCCAGAGTCTGAAGCTTTCTTT.

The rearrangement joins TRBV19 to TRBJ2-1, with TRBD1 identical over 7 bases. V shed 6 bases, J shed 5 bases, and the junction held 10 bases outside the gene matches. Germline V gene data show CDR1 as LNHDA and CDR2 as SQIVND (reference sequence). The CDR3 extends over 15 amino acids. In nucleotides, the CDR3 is TGTGCCAGTAGCCGGGACAGAAGACTGAACAATGAGCAGTTCTTC. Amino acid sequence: CASSRDRRLNNEQFF.

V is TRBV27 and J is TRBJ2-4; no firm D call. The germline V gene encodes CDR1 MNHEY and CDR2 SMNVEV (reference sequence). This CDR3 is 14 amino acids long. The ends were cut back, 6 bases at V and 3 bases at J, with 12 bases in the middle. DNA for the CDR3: TGTGCCAGCAGCACTATACGAGGCAAAAACATTCAGTACTTC. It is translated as CASSTIRGKNIQYF.

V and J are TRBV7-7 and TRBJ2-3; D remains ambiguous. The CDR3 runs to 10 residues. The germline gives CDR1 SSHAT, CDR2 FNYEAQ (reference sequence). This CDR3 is CAVGADTQYF. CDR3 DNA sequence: TGTGCTGTGGGCGCAGATACGCAGTATTTT.

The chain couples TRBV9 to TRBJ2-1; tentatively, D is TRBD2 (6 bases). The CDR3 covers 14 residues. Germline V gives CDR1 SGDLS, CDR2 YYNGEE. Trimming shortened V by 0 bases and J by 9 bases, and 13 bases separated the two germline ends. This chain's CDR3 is CASSVADGGREQFF. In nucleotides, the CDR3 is TGTGCCAGCAGCGTAGCAGACGGGGGACGTGAGCAGTTCTTC.

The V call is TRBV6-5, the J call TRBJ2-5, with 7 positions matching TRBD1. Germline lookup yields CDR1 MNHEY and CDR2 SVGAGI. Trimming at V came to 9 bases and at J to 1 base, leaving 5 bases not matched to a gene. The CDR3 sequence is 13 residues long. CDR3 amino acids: CASVTGPQETQYF. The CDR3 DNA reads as TGTGCCAGTGTGACAGGGCCCCAAGAGACCCAGTACTTC.

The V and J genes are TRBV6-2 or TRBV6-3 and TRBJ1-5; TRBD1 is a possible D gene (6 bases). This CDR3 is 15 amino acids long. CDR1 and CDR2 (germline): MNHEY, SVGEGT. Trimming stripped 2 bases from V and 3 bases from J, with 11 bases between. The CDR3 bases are TGTGCCAGCAGTTACGCAGGGGCCTACAATCAGCCCCAGCATTTT. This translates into CASSYAGAYNQPQHF.

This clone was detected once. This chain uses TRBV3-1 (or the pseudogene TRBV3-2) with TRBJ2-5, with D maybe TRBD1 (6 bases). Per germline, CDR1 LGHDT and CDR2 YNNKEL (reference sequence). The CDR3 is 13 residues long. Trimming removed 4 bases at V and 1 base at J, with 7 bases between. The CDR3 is CASSLQGQETQYF. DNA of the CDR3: TGTGCCAGCAGCCTACAGGGCCAAGAGACCCAGTACTTC.

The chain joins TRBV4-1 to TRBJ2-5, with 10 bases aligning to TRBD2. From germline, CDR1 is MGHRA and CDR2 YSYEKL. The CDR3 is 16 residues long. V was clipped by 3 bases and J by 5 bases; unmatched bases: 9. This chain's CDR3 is CASSQPAGGVGETQYF. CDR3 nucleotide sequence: TGCGCCAGCAGCCAGCCAGCGGGAGGGGTTGGGGAGACCCAGTACTTC.

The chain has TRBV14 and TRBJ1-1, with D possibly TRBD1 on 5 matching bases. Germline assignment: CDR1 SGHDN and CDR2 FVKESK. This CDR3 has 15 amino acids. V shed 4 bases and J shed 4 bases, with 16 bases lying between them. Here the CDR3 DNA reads TGTGCCAGCAGCCCCAGGATGGGGGGGAGCACTGAAGCTTTCTTT. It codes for CASSPRMGGSTEAFF.

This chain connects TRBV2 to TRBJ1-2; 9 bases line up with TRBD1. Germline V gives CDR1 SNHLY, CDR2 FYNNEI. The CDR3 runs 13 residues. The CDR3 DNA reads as TGTGGCACACAGGGGGCAGGGAACTATGGCTACACCTTC. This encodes CGTQGAGNYGYTF.

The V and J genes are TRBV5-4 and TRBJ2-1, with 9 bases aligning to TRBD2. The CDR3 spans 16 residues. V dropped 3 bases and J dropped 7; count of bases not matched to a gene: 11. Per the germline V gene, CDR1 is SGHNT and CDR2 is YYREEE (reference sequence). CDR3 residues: CASSSFSAGGGNEQFF. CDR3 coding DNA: TGTGCCAGCAGCTCGTTTTCAGCGGGAGGAGGGAATGAGCAGTTCTTC. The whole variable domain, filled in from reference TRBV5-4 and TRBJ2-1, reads ETGVTQSPTHLIKTRGQQVTLRCSSQSGHNTVSWYQQALGQGPQFIFQYYREEENGRGNFPPRFSGLQFPNYSSELNVNALELDDSALYLCASSSFSAGGGNEQFFGPGTRLTVL.

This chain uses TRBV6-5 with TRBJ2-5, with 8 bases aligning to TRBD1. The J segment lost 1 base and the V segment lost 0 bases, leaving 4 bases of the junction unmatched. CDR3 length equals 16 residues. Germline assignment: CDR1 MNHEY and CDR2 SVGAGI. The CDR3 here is CASSYSFTGGQETQYF. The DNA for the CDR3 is TGTGCCAGCAGTTACTCGTTCACAGGGGGCCAAGAGACCCAGTACTTC.